These 16 T cell receptor beta chains came from one sample sequenced in a study of blood T cell repertoires in COVID-19. The assay was immunoSEQ multiplex PCR, and TCRdb's table has in-frame clones only and misses some. The sample lists just under 75,000 clones, 80% to 85% occurring once. Sequenced input: peripheral blood. The receptors originated from a man at least 80 years old with active or convalescent COVID-19.

The chain carries TRBV5-1 and TRBJ1-4; 9 nucleotides agree with TRBD1. Germline V CDR1 and CDR2: SGHRS, YFSETQ. This CDR3 is built from 17 residues. Trimming at V came to 5 bases and at J to 0 bases, leaving 8 bases not matched to a gene. As DNA, the CDR3 is TGCGCCAGCAGGGTAGGACAGGGGACCTCAACTAATGAAAAACTGTTTTTT. Protein sequence: CASRVGQGTSTNEKLFF.

The CDR3 DNA follows: TGTGCCAGTAGTGCTCCGACAGGGAGTCCCGACCAGCCCCAGCATTTT. Translating it yields CASSAPTGSPDQPQHF. The rearrangement links TRBV19 to TRBJ1-5; 7 bases fit TRBD1. This CDR3 contains 16 residues. Germline CDR1 is LNHDA and CDR2 is SQIVND (reference sequence). V shed 5 bases and J 7 bases; nucleotides not matched to a gene: 14.

The rearrangement uses TRBV13 and TRBJ2-7; D unresolved. CDR3 size: 13 residues. Deletions cut 8 bases from V and 1 base from J, with 12 bases between. Per germline, CDR1 PRHDT and CDR2 FYEKMQ (reference sequence). The CDR3 nucleotides read TGTGCCAGCCGCATCGGTTCTTCCTACGAGCAGTACTTC. Its protein product is CASRIGSSYEQYF.

The chain recombines TRBV5-4 with TRBJ2-1; 9 nucleotides align to TRBD2. CDR1 and CDR2 (germline): SGHNT, YYREEE (reference sequence). V lost 0 bases, J lost 7 bases, and 8 bases stayed unmatched. The CDR3 contains 16 residues. The CDR3 sequence is CASSLALREGQNEQFF. CDR3 in DNA: TGTGCCAGCAGCTTGGCGTTGCGGGAGGGGCAGAATGAGCAGTTCTTC.

The chain couples TRBV7-9 to TRBJ1-2; D ambiguous. With 3 bases removed from V and 3 bases from J, the gap between germline ends came to 8 bases. This CDR3 spans 13 amino acids. Germline CDR1 is SEHNR and CDR2 is FQNEAQ (reference sequence). CDR3 in DNA: TGTGCCAGCAGCTTTAGGGAGGACTATGGCTACACCTTC. Amino acid sequence: CASSFREDYGYTF.

This chain connects TRBV5-8 to TRBJ2-5; 9 bases fit TRBD1. The junction had 5 bases not matched to a gene; V was cut back by 2 bases and J by 6 bases. This CDR3 comprises 14 residues. Germline V CDR1 and CDR2: SGHTS, YDEGEE. CDR3 sequence reads: CASSLGTGSKTQYF. The CDR3 region has the DNA TGTGCCAGCAGCTTAGGGACAGGGTCGAAGACCCAGTACTTC.

The chain combines TRBV11-2 with TRBJ2-3; possible D gene TRBD2, 6 bases. The CDR3 is 16 amino acids. V dropped 1 base and J dropped 0 bases, with 11 bases sitting between them. Germline values: CDR1 SGHAT, CDR2 FQNNGV. In DNA form, the CDR3 reads TGTGCCAGCAGCTTAGTAGGCGCGGGAAGCACAGATACGCAGTATTTT. Translation gives CASSLVGAGSTDTQYF.

This clone was picked up one time. The DNA for the CDR3 is TGTGCCAGCAGCGCCCCGGGGGCAACTAATGAAAAACTGTTTTTT. It specifies CASSAPGATNEKLFF. This rearrangement joins TRBV3-1 (or the pseudogene TRBV3-2) to TRBJ1-4; D possibly corresponds to TRBD1 (5 bases). Germline lookup yields CDR1 LGHDT and CDR2 YNNKEL (reference sequence). Between the trimmed V and J ends, which lost 5 bases and 0 bases, there was a span of 10 bases. The CDR3 runs 15 residues.

CDR3: CASSQDGASRMEEQYF. The CDR3 DNA sequence: TGCGCCAGCAGCCAAGATGGGGCATCGAGGATGGAGGAGCAGTACTTC. The J gene is TRBJ2-7, the V gene TRBV4-1; possibly TRBD1 for D (5 bases). Germline V gene sequence: CDR1 MGHRA, CDR2 YSYEKL. The CDR3 runs to 16 residues. Trimming left V 0 bases short and J 7 bases short, with 19 bases between.

This clone was picked up one time. The rearrangement joins TRBV11-3 to TRBJ1-4; D gene uncertain. CDR1 SGHNT and CDR2 YENEEA come from the germline V gene. The CDR3 runs 15 residues. Trimming removed 5 bases at V and 2 bases at J, with 12 bases between. The CDR3: CASSPRGYTNEKLFF. CDR3 nucleotide sequence: TGTGCCAGCAGCCCGAGAGGCTACACTAATGAAAAACTGTTTTTT.

V and J are TRBV7-2 and TRBJ1-3; D ambiguous. The V end was cut by 5 bases, the J end by 0 bases, with 11 bases between. This CDR3 is built from 15 residues. Looked up from germline, CDR1 is SGHTA and CDR2 is FQGNSA. In nucleotides, the CDR3 is TGTGCCAGCAGCAGGCAGGCGAGCTCTGGAAACACCATATATTTT. Protein product: CASSRQASSGNTIYF.

Only one count was recorded for this clone. The chain uses TRBV6-2 or TRBV6-3 and TRBJ2-3, with 8 bases that match TRBD1. This CDR3 has 17 amino acids. Trimming at V came to 4 bases and at J to 5 bases, leaving 14 bases not matched to a gene. CDR1 is MNHEY and CDR2 is SVGEGT in the germline V gene. The DNA of the CDR3 is TGTGCCAGCAGTTCGAACCGGGACAGGTCGCATGTAGATACGCAGTATTTT. This encodes CASSSNRDRSHVDTQYF.

V usage is TRBV2 and J usage is TRBJ2-7, with no clear D. CDR1 and CDR2 from the germline V gene are SNHLY and FYNNEI. The CDR3 runs 11 residues. Trimming left V 6 bases short and J 2 bases short, with 5 bases between. In nucleotides, the CDR3 is TGTGCCAGCAGCCCGGCCTACGAGCAGTACTTC. This sequence encodes CASSPAYEQYF. Looking up the rest from reference TRBV2 and TRBJ2-7 gives the full variable domain: EPEVTQTPSHQVTQMGQEVILRCVPISNHLYFYWYRQILGQKVEFLVSFYNNEISEKSEIFDDQFSVERPDGSNFTLKIRSTKLEDSAMYFCASSPAYEQYFGPGTRLTVT.

As to this clone: This sequence may be a read error, since a much larger clone differs from it by one base. The rearrangement links TRBV11-2 to TRBJ2-7; maybe TRBD1 (5 bases). The CDR3 has 13 amino acids. Trimming took 1 base from V and 3 from J, leaving 7 bases between them. Germline CDR1 reads SGHAT; CDR2 reads FQNNGV. CDR3 sequence reads: CASSLGQIYEQYF. CDR3 sequence (DNA): TGTGCCAGCAGCTTAGGACAGATCTACGAGCAGTACTTC.

This chain connects TRBV1 to TRBJ2-7; TRBD2, as called in the table, went unchecked against the DNA. TRBV1 counts as a pseudogene. The CDR3 is 16 amino acids. The CDR3 DNA is TGCACCAGCAGCCAAAAGGTTCTGGCTACTAGAGACGAGCAGTACTTC. This sequence encodes CTSSQKVLATRDEQYF.

This sequence joins TRBV19 and TRBJ2-7; weak D call: TRBD2 (5 bases). Germline lookup yields CDR1 LNHDA and CDR2 SQIVND (reference sequence). The CDR3 covers 12 residues. V lost 3 bases and J 6 bases, leaving 9 bases between the germline ends. The CDR3, as DNA: TGTGCCAGTAGTATGAGGGCCGCCGAGCAGTACTTC. Translated, it gives CASSMRAAEQYF.